These T cell receptor beta chains were read from a single sample in a study of cytomegalovirus exposure and HLA in healthy donors. Sequencing was performed with immunoSEQ multiplex PCR; in TCRdb, only in-frame clones are kept and a portion is missing. The top ten clones hold around 2.1% of a sample with around 110,000 clones, approximately 76% of them seen once. The sequenced sample was PBMCs. The source is a man between 18 and 29 years old in good health and CMV-seronegative. The CDR3 runs from the conserved cysteine through the conserved F or W. A D gene is named only where the DNA matches it firmly. Only some rows state a clone size, as once, few, many or a class for expanded clones.

j_call d_call v_call clone_size cdr3_aa cdr3_nt
TRBJ2-7 TRBD1 TRBV4-3 NA CASSPQTGPYEQYF TGCGCCAGCAGCCCACAGACAGGGCCCTACGAGCAGTACTTC
TRBJ2-3 TRBD2 TRBV6-5 NA CASSYGLAGGTDTQYF TGTGCCAGCAGCTACGGACTAGCGGGCGGTACAGATACGCAGTATTTT
TRBJ2-2 NA TRBV9 NA CASSVAQMNTGELFF TGTGCCAGCAGCGTAGCACAGATGAACACCGGGGAGCTGTTTTTT
TRBJ2-2 TRBD1 TRBV14 once CASSPYTGVTGELFF TGTGCCAGCAGCCCGTACACAGGGGTCACCGGGGAGCTGTTTTTT
TRBJ1-1 NA TRBV11-2 NA CASSWGGEWGTEAFF TGTGCCAGCAGCTGGGGGGGGGAGTGGGGCACTGAAGCTTTCTTT
TRBJ1-1 TRBD1 TRBV6-5 few CASSYLGDSEAFF TGTGCCAGCAGTTACCTTGGGGACAGTGAAGCTTTCTTT
TRBJ2-7 TRBD2 TRBV6-1 NA CASSTRTSGGQEYF TGTGCCAGCAGTACCCGGACTAGCGGGGGTCAGGAGTACTTC
TRBJ1-1 TRBD1 TRBV5-1 NA CASTPGQVNTEAFF TGCGCCAGCACCCCCGGACAGGTGAACACTGAAGCTTTCTTT
TRBJ2-2 NA TRBV6-5 few CASSTRTLNTGELFF TGTGCCAGCAGTACACGGACACTGAACACCGGGGAGCTGTTTTTT
TRBJ1-2 TRBD1 TRBV4-2 NA CASSQDLRQGAMSYGYPF TGTGCCAGCAGCCAAGATCTTCGGCAGGGGGCGATGAGCTATGGCTACCCCTTC
TRBJ1-1 NA TRBV15 NA CATSRDFVNTEAFF TGTGCCACCAGCAGAGATTTCGTGAACACTGAAGCTTTCTTT
TRBJ2-2 NA TRBV4-3 NA CASSQGAGGTNTGELFF TGCGCCAGCAGCCAAGGAGCAGGGGGGACAAACACCGGGGAGCTGTTTTTT
TRBJ2-1 TRBD2 TRBV6-5 NA CASSYLAGGGGEQFF TGTGCCAGCAGTTACCTAGCGGGGGGCGGGGGAGAGCAGTTCTTC
TRBJ1-2 TRBD1 TRBV7-9 NA CSSSMDRGLEVYGYTF TGTTCCAGCAGCATGGACAGGGGGCTTGAGGTCTATGGCTACACCTTC
TRBJ1-4 TRBD1 TRBV2 NA CASSPDRGSNEKLFF TGTGCCAGCAGTCCCGACAGGGGTTCTAATGAAAAACTGTTTTTT
TRBJ1-1 TRBD1 TRBV28 few CASSFAGQANTEAFF TGTGCCAGCAGTTTTGCCGGACAGGCGAACACTGAAGCTTTCTTT
TRBJ2-5 NA TRBV12-2 NA CASRCEKGWGGPDRETQYF TGTGCAAGTCGCTGTGAGAAAGGGTGGGGGGGCCCCGATAGGGAGACCCAGTACTTC
TRBJ1-1 TRBD1 TRBV28 NA CASSVKGARTEAFF TGTGCCAGCAGTGTAAAGGGGGCGCGCACTGAAGCTTTCTTT
TRBJ2-3 NA TRBV15 NA CATSRDHTGTNRYAQYF TGTGCCACCAGCAGAGATCACACCGGGACAAACAGATATGCGCAGTATTTT
TRBJ2-2 TRBD1 TRBV5-1 once CASSPPGTGGTGELFF TGCGCCAGCAGCCCACCCGGGACAGGGGGGACGGGGGAGCTGTTTTTT
TRBJ2-2 NA TRBV9 NA CASSVASGGAPGELFF TGTGCCAGCAGCGTAGCTTCAGGAGGGGCCCCCGGGGAGCTGTTTTTT
TRBJ1-2 NA TRBV6-1 NA CASSETRLNYGYTF TGTGCCAGCAGTGAAACGAGGCTTAACTATGGCTACACCTTC
TRBJ2-3 TRBD1 TRBV7-2 once CASSLDGTGSTDTQYF TGTGCCAGCAGCTTAGACGGGACAGGGAGCACAGATACGCAGTATTTT
TRBJ2-3 TRBD2 TRBV5-1 NA CASSLRGGFADTQYF TGCGCCAGCAGCTTGCGGGGGGGCTTCGCAGATACGCAGTATTTT